A single sample gave rise to the 20 T cell receptor beta chains below, sequenced in a study of blood T cell repertoires in COVID-19. The protocol was immunoSEQ multiplex PCR, while the TCRdb copy is restricted to in-frame clones and leaves out a portion. The sample gives about 69,000 clones, approximately 79% of which show up once; around 47% is in the top ten. The specimen sequenced was peripheral blood. The receptors come from a human donor in a cohort sampled during active COVID-19.

The V and J genes are TRBV14 and TRBJ2-2, with D possibly TRBD2 on 6 matching bases. Germline V CDR1 and CDR2: SGHDN, FVKESK. The CDR3 totals 14 residues. The ends were cut back, 4 bases at V and 5 bases at J, with 11 bases in the middle. The CDR3 bases are TGTGCCAGCAGCCCGCGACTAGAAACCGGGGAGCTGTTTTTT. Translation gives CASSPRLETGELFF.

The chain links TRBV27 to TRBJ2-7; 10 positions agree with TRBD2. V was clipped by 7 bases and J by 2 bases; unmatched bases: 8. The CDR3 loop spans 15 amino acids. Germline CDR1 and CDR2: MNHEY and SMNVEV (reference sequence). The CDR3 DNA follows: TGTGCCAGCATTGGGAAGCGGGAGGGAACCTACGAGCAGTACTTC. Translated, it gives CASIGKREGTYEQYF.

The chain carries TRBV30 and TRBJ2-6; possible D gene TRBD2, 6 bases. Trimming shortened V by 8 bases and J by 0 bases, and 14 bases separated the two germline ends. CDR3 length: 15 residues. Germline V gene lookup returns CDR1 GTSNPN and CDR2 SVGIG (reference sequence). Here the CDR3 DNA reads TGTGCCGCATCCCAGGGACTCTCTGGGGCCAACGTCCTGACTTTC. Its translation: CAASQGLSGANVLTF.

The chain is built from TRBV28 and TRBJ2-7; 8 nucleotides line up with TRBD1. Germline CDR1 and CDR2: MDHEN and SYDVKM. The CDR3 runs 14 residues. The junction had 5 bases not matched to a gene; V was cut back by 2 bases and J by 5 bases. The CDR3 is CASSLRQGIDEQYF. DNA of the CDR3: TGTGCCAGCAGTTTACGACAGGGGATCGACGAGCAGTACTTC.

The chain is built from TRBV9 and TRBJ2-3; maybe TRBD2 (5 bases). This CDR3 is 15 amino acids long. Looked up from germline, CDR1 is SGDLS and CDR2 is YYNGEE. The ends were cut back, 2 bases at V and 1 base at J, with 11 bases in the middle. CDR3 protein: CASSVRGPGTDTQYF. The CDR3 DNA reads TGTGCCAGCAGCGTTCGAGGGCCCGGCACAGATACGCAGTATTTT.

The J gene is TRBJ1-5, the V gene TRBV24-1; maybe TRBD1 (5 bases). The CDR3 has 14 amino acids. Looked up from germline, CDR1 is KGHDR and CDR2 is SFDVKD. Trimming took off 5 bases at V and 4 bases at J, with 11 bases between the two ends. CDR3 coding DNA: TGTGCCACCAGTGGGGCAGGGTCTAATCAGCCCCAGCATTTT. Encoded protein: CATSGAGSNQPQHF.

This chain joins TRBV9 and TRBJ2-1, with 11 bases fitting TRBD2. CDR1 and CDR2 (germline): SGDLS, YYNGEE. The CDR3 loop spans 14 amino acids. Trimming cost V 6 bases and J 10 bases; bases outside gene matches: 9. The CDR3 DNA is TGTGCCAGCAACACACTAGCGGGGGTTTCGGAGCAGTTCTTC. It yields the protein CASNTLAGVSEQFF. Combining the CDR3 with reference TRBV9 and TRBJ2-1 gives the whole variable domain DSGVTQTPKHLITATGQRVTLRCSPRSGDLSVYWYQQSLDQGLQFLIQYYNGEERAKGNILERFSAQQFPDLHSELNLSSLELGDSALYFCASNTLAGVSEQFFGPGTRLTVL.

The sample holds a few counts of this clone. V and J are TRBV7-4 and TRBJ2-7; tentative D call: TRBD2 (5 bases). Trimming took off 2 bases at V and 4 bases at J, with 15 bases between the two ends. Germline V CDR1 and CDR2: SGHVT, SQSDAQ. CDR3 length: 15 residues. CDR3 region: CASSLILACLYEQYF. The CDR3 nucleotides read TGTGCCAGCAGCTTAATCCTAGCTTGTCTTTACGAGCAGTACTTC.

The sample holds a few counts of this clone. The chain couples TRBV5-4 to TRBJ2-7; perhaps TRBD1 as D (5 bases). V shed 0 bases and J shed 3 bases, with 7 bases lying between them. The CDR3 covers 13 residues. The germline V gene encodes CDR1 SGHNT and CDR2 YYREEE (reference sequence). CDR3 in amino acids: CASSLGQNYEQYF. The DNA for the CDR3 is TGTGCCAGCAGCTTGGGACAGAACTACGAGCAGTACTTC. Looking up the rest from reference TRBV5-4 and TRBJ2-7 gives the full variable domain: ETGVTQSPTHLIKTRGQQVTLRCSSQSGHNTVSWYQQALGQGPQFIFQYYREEENGRGNFPPRFSGLQFPNYSSELNVNALELDDSALYLCASSLGQNYEQYFGPGTRLTVT.

In this sample, this clone turned up once. This sequence joins TRBV11-2 and TRBJ2-3, with D unresolved. Trimming cost V 5 bases and J 4 bases, with 10 bases left between them. This CDR3 region has 13 residues. The germline V gene encodes CDR1 SGHAT and CDR2 FQNNGV. In DNA, the CDR3 is TGTGCCAGCAGCCCCAACTTCGCAGATACGCAGTATTTT. Protein: CASSPNFADTQYF.

The chain couples TRBV11-2 to TRBJ2-1; 8 bases map to TRBD1. V was pared by 7 bases and J by 7 bases, with 12 bases of the junction left unmatched. CDR1 is SGHAT and CDR2 is FQNNGV in the germline V gene. This CDR3 comprises 15 residues. The chain's CDR3 is CASTKTGVGPNEQFF. The CDR3 nucleotides are TGTGCCAGCACCAAGACAGGGGTGGGTCCAAATGAGCAGTTCTTC.

The genes are TRBV30 and TRBJ2-6; 11 bases agree with TRBD1. The J segment lost 0 bases and the V segment lost 2 bases, leaving 9 bases of the junction unmatched. This CDR3 spans 19 amino acids. CDR1 is GTSNPN, CDR2 SVGIG, per germline (reference sequence). CDR3 bases: TGTGCCTGGAGTCGCCTCGGGACAGGGGGTACCTCTGGGGCCAACGTCCTGACTTTC. This sequence encodes CAWSRLGTGGTSGANVLTF.

This clone occurred a few times. V is TRBV29-1 and J is TRBJ1-6, with 10 positions matching TRBD1. Per germline, CDR1 SQVTM and CDR2 ANQGSEA. The CDR3 sequence is 15 residues long. V gave up 7 bases and J gave up 7 bases; unmatched junction bases: 10. The CDR3 coding sequence is TGCAGCGCAAAGTCCGGGACAGGGGTCAATTCACCCCTCCACTTT. Amino acid sequence: CSAKSGTGVNSPLHF.

The chain combines TRBV11-2 with TRBJ2-7, with D unclear. Germline assignment: CDR1 SGHAT and CDR2 FQNNGV. The CDR3 has 13 residues. Trimming removed 3 bases from V and 2 bases from J, with 8 bases in between. The CDR3 DNA is TGTGCCAGCAGCTTCTCGTCAGCCTACGAGCAGTACTTC. Its protein product is CASSFSSAYEQYF.

This clone occurred once. The chain employs TRBV6-2 or TRBV6-3 and TRBJ2-7; 10 bases are a match to TRBD1. Germline CDR1 reads MNHEY; CDR2 reads SVGEGT. With 6 bases clipped from V and 0 bases from J, the junction kept 8 bases outside the gene matches. The length of the CDR3 is 16 residues. The CDR3 protein is CASSPFGQGDSYEQYF. The CDR3 DNA follows: TGTGCCAGCAGCCCTTTTGGACAGGGGGACTCCTACGAGCAGTACTTC.

This chain's CDR3 is CASSLLPWSGEETQYF. Here the CDR3 DNA reads TGTGCCAGCAGTCTCCTCCCGTGGAGCGGGGAAGAGACCCAGTACTTC. This chain uses TRBV27 with TRBJ2-5; 7 positions match TRBD2. Germline trimming cut 5 bases from V and 3 bases from J; bases unmatched to any gene: 12. The CDR3 runs 16 residues. CDR1 is MNHEY, CDR2 SMNVEV, per germline (reference sequence).

The rearrangement uses TRBV25-1 and TRBJ1-5; D is unclear. This CDR3 contains 13 residues. V was trimmed by 2 bases and J by 1 base, leaving 3 bases between them. CDR1 is MGHDK, CDR2 SYGVNS, per germline. This CDR3 is CASSEASNQPQHF. CDR3 DNA sequence: TGTGCCAGCAGTGAAGCGAGCAATCAGCCCCAGCATTTT.

In its sample, this clone was seen a few times. The chain has TRBV28 and TRBJ2-1, with TRBD1 matching 7 bases. This CDR3 spans 11 amino acids. Germline CDR1 and CDR2: MDHEN and SYDVKM. Losses at the gene ends were 11 bases for V and 9 bases for J; bases not matched to a gene: 7. This CDR3 reads CALQQGSEQFF. Written as DNA, the CDR3 is TGTGCCCTACAACAGGGGAGTGAGCAGTTCTTC.

V usage is TRBV7-2 and J usage is TRBJ1-4; weak D call: TRBD1 (6 bases). Germline-derived CDR1 and CDR2 are SGHTA and FQGNSA. The CDR3 covers 15 residues. V was cut by 1 base and J by 8 bases, with 14 bases left in between. CDR3: CASSLVGRGGEKLFF. DNA of the CDR3: TGTGCCAGCAGCTTAGTGGGCAGGGGAGGGGAAAAACTGTTTTTT.

The chain has TRBV4-2 and TRBJ2-3; 9 bases map to TRBD2. V shed 4 bases and J 4 bases; nucleotides not matched to a gene: 12. Germline CDR1 and CDR2: LGHNA and YNFKEQ. The CDR3 contains 17 residues. The CDR3 here is CASSPRGGRGGADTQYF. DNA of the CDR3: TGTGCCAGCAGCCCCCGGGGGGGGCGGGGGGGAGCAGATACGCAGTATTTT.